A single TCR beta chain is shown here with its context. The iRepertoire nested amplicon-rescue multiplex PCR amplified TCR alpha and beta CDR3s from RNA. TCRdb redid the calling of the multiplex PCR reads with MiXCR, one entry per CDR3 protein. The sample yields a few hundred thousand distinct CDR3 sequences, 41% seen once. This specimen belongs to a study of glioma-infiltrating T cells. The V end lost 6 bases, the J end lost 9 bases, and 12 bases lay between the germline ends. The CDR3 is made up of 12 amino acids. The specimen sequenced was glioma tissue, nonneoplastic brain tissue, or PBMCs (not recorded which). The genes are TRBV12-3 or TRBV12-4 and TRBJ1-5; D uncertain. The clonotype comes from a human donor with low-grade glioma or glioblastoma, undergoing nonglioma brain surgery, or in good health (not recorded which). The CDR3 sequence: CASSPPLGPQHF. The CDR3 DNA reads TGTGCCAGCAGCCCCCCCCTAGGGCCCCAGCATTTT.